One and the same sample provided the 19 T cell receptor beta chains below, sequenced in a study of T cell responses to AZD1222 COVID-19 vaccine (dated by TCRdb to the early 2020s). Library prep was done by the immunoSEQ multiplex PCR assay. Imported from immuneACCESS, the table was reduced by TCRdb to in-frame sequences with V and J called. These copies leave out some clones; in studies compared against another copy, an unresolved V gene accounts for under half, and the cause of the remainder is not known. The sample includes roughly 140,000 clones, with around 94% observed a single time. The top ten hold approximately 12% of the sample. According to the study, the label for this sample's time point signals: sample from adult after SARS-CoV-2 infection, after symptom onset. The sequences come from peripheral blood, collected after recovery from COVID-19. The receptors originated from an adult who had recovered from COVID-19.

The chain combines TRBV10-3 with TRBJ1-4; 8 nucleotides match TRBD1. Germline assignment: CDR1 ENHRY and CDR2 SYGVKD. The CDR3 length is 18 residues. V dropped 7 bases and J dropped 7; count of bases not matched to a gene: 20. This CDR3 reads CAIKSSSGDTGGFEKLFF. The CDR3 DNA is TGTGCCATCAAAAGCTCTAGCGGGGACACAGGGGGATTTGAAAAACTGTTTTTT.

The rearrangement joins TRBV5-1 to TRBJ2-3, with no clear D. V lost 0 bases, J lost 2 bases, and 10 bases lay in between. Germline CDR1 SGHRS, CDR2 YFSETQ. The CDR3 is made up of 15 amino acids. The CDR3 nucleotides read TGCGCCAGCAGCTTGGACGTCACTAACACAGATACGCAGTATTTT. Amino acid sequence: CASSLDVTNTDTQYF.

The gene calls are TRBV3-1 (or the pseudogene TRBV3-2) and TRBJ2-7; TRBD1 matches at 9 bases. J was trimmed by 7 bases and V by 5 bases; bases with no gene match: 12. This CDR3 region has 15 residues. Germline CDR1 and CDR2: LGHDT and YNNKEL (reference sequence). CDR3 amino acids: CASSATGGGPREQYF. DNA of the CDR3: TGTGCCAGCAGCGCTACAGGGGGCGGTCCTCGTGAGCAGTACTTC.

This clone was seen a single time. V and J are TRBV27 and TRBJ1-5, with 8 bases lining up with TRBD1. The CDR3 has 14 residues. The germline V gene encodes CDR1 MNHEY and CDR2 SMNVEV (reference sequence). The ends lost 6 bases at V and 2 bases at J; junction bases unmatched: 3. Written as DNA, the CDR3 is TGTGCCAGCAGGGGACAGGAAGGCAATCAGCCCCAGCATTTT. This encodes CASRGQEGNQPQHF.

The chain joins TRBV7-9 to TRBJ2-2; 8 bases agree with TRBD1. V shed 7 bases and J 4 bases; nucleotides not matched to a gene: 5. CDR1 is SEHNR, CDR2 FQNEAQ, per germline (reference sequence). CDR3 length: 14 amino acids. This CDR3 reads CASIQGGGTGELFF. As DNA, the CDR3 is TGTGCCAGCATACAGGGGGGCGGCACCGGGGAGCTGTTTTTT. Supplemented by reference TRBV7-9 and TRBJ2-2, the full variable domain reads DTGVSQNPRHKITKRGQNVTFRCDPISEHNRLYWYRQTLGQGPEFLTYFQNEAQLEKSRLLSDRFSAERPKGSFSTLEIQRTEQGDSAMYLCASIQGGGTGELFFGEGSRLTVL.

The table lists this clone with a few counts. CDR3 loop: CAISESHRGIDSYEQYF. DNA of the CDR3: TGTGCCATCAGTGAGTCTCACAGGGGGATTGACTCCTACGAGCAGTACTTC. This chain links TRBV10-3 with TRBJ2-7, with TRBD1 identical over 8 bases. The CDR3 extends over 17 amino acids. Germline trimming cut 0 bases from V and 0 bases from J; bases unmatched to any gene: 7. In germline, CDR1 is ENHRY, CDR2 SYGVKD.

The rearrangement links TRBV14 to TRBJ2-7, with 11 positions matching TRBD2. The CDR3 runs to 15 residues. Germline V CDR1 and CDR2: SGHDN, FVKESK. V trimming: 5 bases; J trimming: 2 bases; junction bases outside the gene matches: 5. This CDR3 reads CASSLGTSGPYEQYF. The CDR3 nucleotides are TGTGCCAGCAGCTTAGGGACTAGCGGTCCCTACGAGCAGTACTTC.

The genes are TRBV7-8 and TRBJ2-2; a possible D gene is TRBD1 (5 bases). The germline CDR1 and CDR2 sequences are SGHVS and FQNEAQ. This CDR3 has 14 residues. The germline V and J ends were trimmed by 5 bases and 6 bases, with 13 bases remaining between them. CDR3 bases: TGTGCCAGCAGCACTATCAGGGTAGCCGGGGAGCTGTTTTTT. It codes for CASSTIRVAGELFF.

This clone was seen once. The V and J genes are TRBV4-2 and TRBJ1-5; maybe TRBD1 (5 bases). The CDR3 contains 14 residues. V lost 1 base and J lost 3, with 7 bases in between. Looked up from germline, CDR1 is LGHNA and CDR2 is YNFKEQ. CDR3 in DNA: TGTGCCAGCAGCCAAGGACAGAACAATCAGCCCCAGCATTTT. Amino acid sequence: CASSQGQNNQPQHF.

This clone was detected only once. V and J are TRBV29-1 and TRBJ2-7; 8 bases are shared with TRBD1. Germline CDR1 and CDR2: SQVTM and ANQGSEA. This CDR3 is 12 amino acids long. V gave up 4 bases and J gave up 1 base; unmatched junction bases: 0. CDR3: CSVGTGSYEQYF. The DNA of the CDR3 is TGCAGCGTTGGGACAGGGTCCTACGAGCAGTACTTC.

J is TRBJ1-2 and V is TRBV24-1; D uncertain. This CDR3 comprises 13 residues. Trimming cost V 3 bases and J 4 bases, with 8 bases left between them. CDR1 KGHDR and CDR2 SFDVKD come from the germline V gene. The CDR3 DNA follows: TGTGCCACCAGTGATGACGGAAGCTATGGCTACACCTTC. Residues: CATSDDGSYGYTF.

V is TRBV12-3 or TRBV12-4 and J is TRBJ2-7, with 8 bases identical to TRBD1. V lost 8 bases and J lost 1; bases outside the gene matches: 4. This CDR3 has 13 residues. This chain's CDR3 is CASSGTGSYEQYF. The CDR3 nucleotides are TGTGCCAGCTCCGGGACAGGATCCTACGAGCAGTACTTC.

V usage is TRBV6-1 and J usage is TRBJ1-1; D unresolved. The germline V gene encodes CDR1 MNHNS and CDR2 SASEGT. This CDR3 region has 15 residues. Trimming removed 3 bases at V and 5 bases at J, with 16 bases between. CDR3 protein: CASSDLRLEETEAFF. The CDR3, as DNA: TGTGCCAGCAGTGATCTCAGGCTCGAGGAGACTGAAGCTTTCTTT.

The chain uses TRBV9 and TRBJ2-2; D perhaps matches TRBD1 (5 bases). The CDR3 covers 13 residues. V was pared by 8 bases and J by 5 bases, with 13 bases between. Germline V gives CDR1 SGDLS, CDR2 YYNGEE. The CDR3 loop is CASAHPGTGELFF. The CDR3 bases are TGTGCCAGTGCCCACCCAGGGACCGGGGAGCTGTTTTTT.

The V and J genes are TRBV4-1 and TRBJ2-1; 9 bases match TRBD2. Germline V CDR1 and CDR2: MGHRA, YSYEKL. The CDR3 has 20 amino acids. J gave up 1 base and V 4 bases, and 17 bases lay outside the gene matches. The DNA for the CDR3 is TGCGCCAGCAGCCCCCGTGTTAGCGGGAGTAGTGTTGGGTCCTACAATGAGCAGTTCTTC. Translating it yields CASSPRVSGSSVGSYNEQFF.

This sequence joins TRBV5-1 and TRBJ1-1; TRBD1 is a possible D gene (6 bases). The V gene's germline CDR1 is SGHRS and CDR2 YFSETQ. Trimming took off 4 bases at V and 5 bases at J, with 18 bases between the two ends. CDR3 size: 15 residues. CDR3 in DNA: TGCGCCAGCAGCCCCGGGGGCGGGGAAGGTACTGAAGCTTTCTTT. Protein sequence: CASSPGGGEGTEAFF.

A single count supports this clone. The rearrangement links TRBV19 to TRBJ1-5; no definite D call. The V gene lost 5 bases and the J gene lost 0 bases, with 17 bases spanning the gap. CDR3 length: 17 residues. Germline-derived CDR1 and CDR2 are LNHDA and SQIVND (reference sequence). The CDR3 coding sequence is TGTGCCAGTAGTTCGGGAGGCGTACGGCTTAGCAATCAGCCCCAGCATTTT. It codes for CASSSGGVRLSNQPQHF.

As DNA, the CDR3 is TGTGCCAGCAGTCAAGTTGCCTCCCAGTCCGAGCAGTACTTC. Translating it yields CASSQVASQSEQYF. The V gene is TRBV28, the J gene TRBJ2-7; D is uncertain. The V end was cut by 5 bases, the J end by 6 bases, with 17 bases between. Germline V gene data show CDR1 as MDHEN and CDR2 as SYDVKM. This CDR3 is built from 14 residues.

The DNA of the CDR3 is TGCAGCGTTGACACAGGGGGACTCACTGAAGCTTTCTTT. This translates into CSVDTGGLTEAFF. V and J are TRBV29-1 and TRBJ1-1; 8 bases fit TRBD1. The CDR3 sequence is 13 residues long. Trimming at V came to 3 bases and at J to 4 bases, leaving 4 bases not matched to a gene. CDR1 is SQVTM, CDR2 ANQGSEA, per germline.